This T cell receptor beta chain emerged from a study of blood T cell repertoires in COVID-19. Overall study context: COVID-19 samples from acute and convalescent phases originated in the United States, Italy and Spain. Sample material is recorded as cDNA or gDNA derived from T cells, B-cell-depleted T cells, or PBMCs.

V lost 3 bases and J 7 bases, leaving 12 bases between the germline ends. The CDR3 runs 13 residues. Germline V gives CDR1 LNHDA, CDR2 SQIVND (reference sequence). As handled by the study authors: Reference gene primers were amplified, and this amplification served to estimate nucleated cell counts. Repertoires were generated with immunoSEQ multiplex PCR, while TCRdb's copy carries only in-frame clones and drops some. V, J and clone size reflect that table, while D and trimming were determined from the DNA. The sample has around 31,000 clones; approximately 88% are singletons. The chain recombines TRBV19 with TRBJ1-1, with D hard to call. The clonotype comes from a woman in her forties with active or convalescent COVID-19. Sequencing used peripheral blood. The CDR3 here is CASSMGVVYEAFF. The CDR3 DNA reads TGTGCCAGTAGTATGGGAGTAGTGTATGAAGCTTTCTTT.